The 20 T cell receptor beta chains in this list originate from one sample, sequenced in a study of cytomegalovirus exposure and HLA in healthy donors. This PCR relied on a set of 60 Vbeta primers and 13 Jbeta primers. Repertoires were generated with immunoSEQ multiplex PCR, while TCRdb's copy carries only in-frame clones and drops some. This repertoire shows about 130,000 clones, 60% to 85% found once; its top ten account for 3.1%. Sequenced sample: PBMCs. These receptors were taken from a man under 40 in good health and CMV-seronegative.

This clone appeared a few times. The chain employs TRBV6-5 and TRBJ2-7, with 8 bases matching TRBD2. Germline V lookup: CDR1 MNHEY, CDR2 SVGAGI. The CDR3 extends over 15 amino acids. The V segment lost 6 bases and the J segment 2 bases; nucleotides outside the gene matches: 9. CDR3 nucleotides: TGTGCCAGCAGGAGAAATAGCGGGGATCCCTACGAGCAGTACTTC. Residues: CASRRNSGDPYEQYF.

The V call is TRBV5-1, the J call TRBJ2-7; 10 bases are shared with TRBD2. V was pared by 4 bases and J by 4 bases, with 2 bases of the junction left unmatched. Germline V gene sequence: CDR1 SGHRS, CDR2 YFSETQ. The CDR3 has 13 residues. The CDR3 nucleotides are TGCGCCAGCAGCGCGGGACTAGCGTACGAGCAGTACTTC. Protein sequence: CASSAGLAYEQYF.

V is TRBV5-1 and J is TRBJ2-3; D perhaps matches TRBD2 (6 bases). V was trimmed by 7 bases and J by 4 bases, leaving 10 bases between them. The CDR3 is 12 residues long. CDR1 and CDR2 from the germline V gene are SGHRS and YFSETQ. The CDR3 coding sequence is TGCGCCAGCCTATCGGGGGCAGATACGCAGTATTTT. Translating gives CASLSGADTQYF.

The CDR3 DNA is TGCAGCGTTACAGGGGCCGCTAGGGGGGAGCTGTTTTTT. It codes for CSVTGAARGELFF. V usage is TRBV29-1 and J usage is TRBJ2-2, with 7 bases matching TRBD1. Germline values: CDR1 SQVTM, CDR2 ANQGSEA. Losses at the gene ends were 5 bases for V and 8 bases for J; bases not matched to a gene: 8. CDR3 length equals 13 residues.

V and J are TRBV7-3 and TRBJ2-1; 13 bases map to TRBD2. V shed 1 base and J 4 bases; nucleotides not matched to a gene: 4. Germline lookup yields CDR1 SGHTA and CDR2 FQGTGA. This CDR3 spans 17 amino acids. CDR3 in amino acids: CASSLKGTSGKYNEQFF. The CDR3 DNA is TGTGCCAGCAGCTTAAAGGGGACTAGCGGGAAATACAATGAGCAGTTCTTC.

The chain is built from TRBV5-4 and TRBJ2-3; D is undetermined. Germline V gene lookup returns CDR1 SGHNT and CDR2 YYREEE (reference sequence). Between the trimmed V and J ends, which lost 0 bases and 0 bases, there was a span of 5 bases. This CDR3 is 14 amino acids long. CDR3 bases: TGTGCCAGCAGCTTGGACAGTAGCACAGATACGCAGTATTTT. Protein: CASSLDSSTDTQYF.

The J gene is TRBJ1-2, the V gene TRBV21-1; TRBD1, the D gene given by the table, was not confirmed from the DNA. TRBV21-1 is described as a pseudogene. This CDR3 region has 13 residues. The CDR3, as DNA: TGTGCCAGCAGCGCGGACAGGGAATATGGCTACACCTTC. Translated: CASSADREYGYTF.

This clone was observed a few times. The chain couples TRBV6-5 to TRBJ1-2; D gene ambiguous. The length of the CDR3 is 13 residues. CDR1 is MNHEY, CDR2 SVGAGI, per germline. The V end lost 5 bases, the J end lost 6 bases, and 13 bases lay between the germline ends. The DNA for the CDR3 is TGTGCCAGCAGTCCCAACGGGTGGAATGGCTACACCTTC. Protein: CASSPNGWNGYTF.

The J gene is TRBJ2-5, the V gene TRBV25-1; 7 bases line up with TRBD1. The CDR3 runs 17 residues. V shed 1 base, J shed 2 bases, and the junction held 10 bases outside the gene matches. Per germline, CDR1 MGHDK and CDR2 SYGVNS. The DNA for the CDR3 is TGTGCCAGCAGTGAATTTGGGACAGATAAATTACAAGAGACCCAGTACTTC. The encoded protein is CASSEFGTDKLQETQYF.

The genes are TRBV19 and TRBJ1-4; D might be TRBD1 (5 bases). Per the germline V gene, CDR1 is LNHDA and CDR2 is SQIVND (reference sequence). Between the trimmed V and J ends, which lost 3 bases and 7 bases, there was a span of 15 bases. The CDR3 is 15 amino acids. This CDR3 is CASSMGREGFEKLFF. DNA for the CDR3: TGTGCCAGTAGTATGGGCAGGGAAGGATTTGAAAAACTGTTTTTT.

The gene calls are TRBV28 and TRBJ1-5, with 7 bases matching TRBD1. Trimming cost V 6 bases and J 1 base; bases outside gene matches: 9. Germline V CDR1 and CDR2: MDHEN, SYDVKM. The CDR3 is made up of 16 amino acids. This CDR3 reads CASSPTGIGSNQPQHF. The CDR3 DNA is TGTGCCAGCAGCCCGACAGGGATTGGAAGCAATCAGCCCCAGCATTTT.

Here the CDR3 DNA reads TGTGCCAGCAGCTTCTCCCAGACAGGGGTAAGAGAAGCTTTCTTT. Translating it yields CASSFSQTGVREAFF. The chain joins TRBV7-9 to TRBJ1-1; TRBD1 matches at 8 bases. V trimming: 3 bases; J trimming: 8 bases; junction bases outside the gene matches: 11. CDR3 length: 15 amino acids. The germline V gene has CDR1 SEHNR and CDR2 FQNEAQ (reference sequence).

V gene TRBV6-5 combines with J gene TRBJ2-6, with D tentatively TRBD1 (5 bases). This CDR3 region has 15 residues. Germline CDR1 MNHEY, CDR2 SVGAGI. The germline V and J ends were trimmed by 6 bases and 4 bases, with 13 bases remaining between them. CDR3 coding DNA: TGTGCCAGCAGGAAACAGGTTTCCGGGGCCAACGTCCTGACTTTC. It encodes CASRKQVSGANVLTF.

J is TRBJ2-2 and V is TRBV6-6; 9 positions agree with TRBD1. Trimming at V came to 7 bases and at J to 7 bases, leaving 10 bases not matched to a gene. The CDR3 consists of 15 residues. Germline V gene lookup returns CDR1 MNHNY and CDR2 SVGAGI (reference sequence). DNA of the CDR3: TGTGCCAGCAAAGTACCGGGACAGGGTCTCGGGGAGCTGTTTTTT. It is translated as CASKVPGQGLGELFF.

For this clone: One end of the junction fails to match germline, which may point to a read error. The J gene is TRBJ2-1, the V gene TRBV7-7; weak D call: TRBD2 (5 bases). This CDR3 is 15 amino acids long. Per germline, CDR1 SSHAT and CDR2 FNYEAQ (reference sequence). CDR3: CASSLARSSYNEQFF. In DNA, the CDR3 is TGTGCTAGCAGCTTAGCGAGGAGCTCCTACAATGAGCAGTTCTTC.

The rearrangement joins TRBV6-5 to TRBJ2-2, with TRBD2 matching 7 bases. V shed 7 bases, J shed 9 bases, and the junction held 14 bases outside the gene matches. CDR3 length: 15 residues. Germline V gene data show CDR1 as MNHEY and CDR2 as SVGAGI. The CDR3 sequence: CASKASAGRVRELFF. The CDR3 nucleotides read TGTGCCAGCAAGGCTTCGGCAGGGAGGGTCCGGGAGCTGTTTTTT.

There are a few counts of this clone. This rearrangement joins TRBV10-3 to TRBJ1-1, with 8 positions matching TRBD1. The germline V gene has CDR1 ENHRY and CDR2 SYGVKD. Trimming cost V 10 bases and J 4 bases; bases outside gene matches: 11. The CDR3 extends over 14 amino acids. The CDR3 here is CATLRQGAITEAFF. CDR3 nucleotides: TGTGCCACCCTTCGGCAGGGGGCTATCACTGAAGCTTTCTTT.

The count of this clone is one. The chain couples TRBV6-6 to TRBJ1-2; weak D call: TRBD1 (6 bases). This CDR3 spans 13 amino acids. Germline-derived CDR1 and CDR2 are MNHNY and SVGAGI (reference sequence). Trimming shortened V by 7 bases and J by 4 bases, and 13 bases separated the two germline ends. The CDR3 bases are TGTGCCAGCACCACCGGACAGATCTATGGCTACACCTTC. Translated: CASTTGQIYGYTF.

The gene calls are TRBV27 and TRBJ2-2; 7 bases are a match to TRBD2. The germline V gene has CDR1 MNHEY and CDR2 SMNVEV (reference sequence). This CDR3 has 15 amino acids. J gave up 6 bases and V 1 base, and 5 bases lay outside the gene matches. CDR3 protein: CASSLWRERAGELFF. CDR3 coding DNA: TGTGCCAGCAGTTTATGGCGGGAGAGAGCCGGGGAGCTGTTTTTT.

This clone was observed a single time. The V and J genes are TRBV5-1 and TRBJ1-6, with a tentative D call TRBD1 (6 bases). Trimming removed 1 base at V and 8 bases at J, with 13 bases between. Germline V gives CDR1 SGHRS, CDR2 YFSETQ. CDR3 length: 15 residues. The DNA of the CDR3 is TGCGCCAGCAGCTTGTCACTACAGGGTGATTCACCCCTCCACTTT. This codes for CASSLSLQGDSPLHF.